One and the same sample provided the 18 T cell receptor beta chains below, sequenced in a study of T cell repertoires in cytomegalovirus infection. TCRdb ran MiXCR on the reads and lists one entry per CDR3 protein. Of 340,000 or so distinct CDR3 sequences in the sample, around a quarter were seen once. Antigens of these TCRs are unknown. The source material was cultured PBMCs, sampled from culture after CMV antigen stimulation. All receptors derive from a human donor in good health (CMV status not recorded). Some clones in this sample may be carry-over from other donors' samples.

The chain uses TRBV29-1 and TRBJ2-3; TRBD1 or TRBD2 may be the D gene (5 bases each). The germline CDR1 and CDR2 sequences are SQVTM and ANQGSEA. Deletions cut 6 bases from V and 8 bases from J, with 27 bases between. The CDR3 is made up of 16 amino acids. The DNA for the CDR3 is TGCAGCGTCGGGATAGGGGCCCCCTTCCTTTTGGGTACGCAGTATTTT. Its translation is CSVGIGAPFLLGTQYF.

The CDR3 DNA is TGTGCCAGCAGCTCCGGGCCTTCGGGGTTGTCTGGAAACACCATATATTTT. Its translation: CASSSGPSGLSGNTIYF. J is TRBJ1-3 and V is TRBV7-2; no reliable D call. V was clipped by 4 bases and J by 1 base, with 17 bases between them. Germline V CDR1 and CDR2: SGHTA, FQGNSA. The CDR3 has 17 residues.

The chain employs TRBV25-1 and TRBJ2-2; 8 bases line up with TRBD2. CDR3 length: 16 residues. The germline V gene has CDR1 MGHDK and CDR2 SYGVNS. The ends lost 4 bases at V and 6 bases at J; junction bases unmatched: 10. The CDR3 coding sequence is TGTGCCAGCAGTGTACGGGGACTAGGGAGTGCCGGGGAGCTGTTTTTT. Its translation: CASSVRGLGSAGELFF.

This clonotype was observed at least ten times. The rearrangement links TRBV5-1 to TRBJ2-1, with 11 bases fitting TRBD2. J was trimmed by 6 bases and V by 4 bases; bases with no gene match: 6. CDR1 and CDR2 from the germline V gene are SGHRS and YFSETQ. This CDR3 has 15 amino acids. Written as DNA, the CDR3 is TGCGCCAGCAGCACAACTAGCGGGAGTCTCAATGAGCAGTTCTTC. Encoded protein: CASSTTSGSLNEQFF.

This clonotype was counted only a few times. The V and J genes are TRBV7-9 and TRBJ1-1, with D perhaps TRBD1 (6 bases). From germline, CDR1 is SEHNR and CDR2 FQNEAQ (reference sequence). This CDR3 is 16 amino acids long. V was shortened by 1 base and J by 4 bases, with 16 bases between the two germline ends. In DNA, the CDR3 is TGTGCCAGCAGCTTAGACTTCAGGGGTGGGCGCACTGAAGCTTTCTTT. This codes for CASSLDFRGGRTEAFF.

The chain combines TRBV4-1 with TRBJ2-5; possibly TRBD1 or TRBD2 for D (6 bases each). With 0 bases removed from V and 5 bases from J, the gap between germline ends came to 19 bases. CDR3 length: 17 residues. Germline loops: CDR1 MGHRA, CDR2 YSYEKL. CDR3 sequence reads: CASSQDPPGALGETQYF. The CDR3 nucleotides read TGCGCCAGCAGCCAAGATCCTCCGGGGGCGCTTGGGGAGACCCAGTACTTC.

The V call is TRBV7-2, the J call TRBJ2-7; D might be TRBD2 (6 bases). The germline CDR1 and CDR2 sequences are SGHTA and FQGNSA. There are 16 residues in the CDR3. Trimming pared 2 bases from V and 0 bases from J, leaving 14 bases between. For the CDR3, the DNA is TGTGCCAGCAGCTTAATGGGCGGGACCTACTCCTACGAGCAGTACTTC. Translating it yields CASSLMGGTYSYEQYF. The complete variable domain, with remaining parts taken from reference TRBV7-2 and TRBJ2-7, reads GAGVSQSPSNKVTEKGKDVELRCDPISGHTALYWYRQSLGQGLEFLIYFQGNSAPDKSGLPSDRFSAERTGGSVSTLTIQRTQQEDSAVYLCASSLMGGTYSYEQYFGPGTRLTVT.

This clonotype was seen at least ten times. The V call is TRBV7-2, the J call TRBJ1-1; the D gene is possibly TRBD1 (5 bases). The CDR3 has 15 residues. Per the germline V gene, CDR1 is SGHTA and CDR2 is FQGNSA. V gave up 11 bases and J gave up 1 base, with 20 bases separating them. The CDR3 DNA reads as TGTGCCGGGGAGGGGTTAAAGTATTGGAACACTGAAGCTTTCTTT. Translated: CAGEGLKYWNTEAFF. The full variable domain, with the rest looked up from reference TRBV7-2 and TRBJ1-1, is GAGVSQSPSNKVTEKGKDVELRCDPISGHTALYWYRQSLGQGLEFLIYFQGNSAPDKSGLPSDRFSAERTGGSVSTLTIQRTQQEDSAVYLCAGEGLKYWNTEAFFGQGTRLTVV.

The chain recombines TRBV18 with TRBJ2-7, with D tentatively TRBD1 (7 bases). CDR3 length: 13 residues. The germline V gene encodes CDR1 KGHSH and CDR2 LQKENI. V lost 3 bases, J lost 7 bases, and 13 bases lay in between. The CDR3 sequence: CASSPVRGREQYV. CDR3 sequence (DNA): TGTGCCAGCTCACCGGTCAGGGGGAGGGAGCAGTACGTC.

The chain combines TRBV27 with TRBJ2-5, with TRBD2 matching over 8 bases. The J segment lost 9 bases and the V segment lost 6 bases, leaving 12 bases of the junction unmatched. The CDR3 spans 14 residues. CDR1 and CDR2 (germline): MNHEY, SMNVEV (reference sequence). The CDR3 spells CASSPDLFGRAQYF. In nucleotides, the CDR3 is TGTGCCAGCAGCCCGGATCTTTTCGGGAGGGCCCAGTACTTC.

This sequence joins TRBV4-3 and TRBJ2-7, with a tentative D call TRBD2 (5 bases). From germline, CDR1 is LGHNA and CDR2 YSLEER. The CDR3 contains 18 residues. V dropped 5 bases and J dropped 2 bases, with 25 bases sitting between them. Here the CDR3 reads CASSVTIRVSGAAYEQYF. CDR3 sequence (DNA): TGCGCCAGCAGCGTTACAATACGGGTAAGCGGCGCCGCCTACGAGCAGTACTTC.

V gene TRBV6-6 combines with J gene TRBJ2-5; unclear D gene. This CDR3 is 14 amino acids long. Trimming pared 6 bases from V and 5 bases from J, leaving 16 bases between. Germline V gene data show CDR1 as MNHNY and CDR2 as SVGAGI (reference sequence). Here the CDR3 DNA reads TGTGCCAGCAGGTGGTCTTTGGACGGGGAGACCCAGTACTTC. The encoded protein is CASRWSLDGETQYF.

The genes are TRBV5-4 and TRBJ1-3; unclear D gene. Germline CDR1 is SGHNT and CDR2 is YYREEE (reference sequence). Trimming took off 4 bases at V and 7 bases at J, with 18 bases between the two ends. The CDR3 runs to 15 residues. The CDR3 loop reads CASSLDGLGLNTIYF. Here the CDR3 DNA reads TGTGCCAGCAGCCTCGACGGCCTAGGTCTCAACACCATATATTTT.

This clonotype appeared a few times. The chain is built from TRBV5-4 and TRBJ1-2, with D possibly matching TRBD1 (5 bases). Trimming cost V 0 bases and J 4 bases, with 16 bases left between them. The CDR3 extends over 16 amino acids. Looked up from germline, CDR1 is SGHNT and CDR2 is YYREEE (reference sequence). The CDR3, as DNA: TGTGCCAGCAGCTTGGCCGGGGCAGGCGACATCTATGGCTACACCTTC. As protein: CASSLAGAGDIYGYTF.

This clonotype was counted between two and nine times. The J gene is TRBJ2-7, the V gene TRBV7-9, with 8 bases that match TRBD2. This CDR3 comprises 13 residues. Germline CDR1 and CDR2: SEHNR and FQNEAQ (reference sequence). V was clipped by 5 bases and J by 3 bases; unmatched bases: 3. CDR3 in amino acids: CASSRGGSYEQYV. CDR3 nucleotide sequence: TGTGCCAGCAGCCGCGGGGGGAGCTACGAGCAGTACGTC.

This clonotype was picked up a small number of times. The chain is built from TRBV2 and TRBJ2-1; possibly TRBD2 for D (5 bases). Looked up from germline, CDR1 is SNHLY and CDR2 is FYNNEI. The V end lost 10 bases, the J end lost 5 bases, and 21 bases lay between the germline ends. This CDR3 spans 15 amino acids. CDR3 loop: CATRTGLGRDNEQFF. In nucleotides, the CDR3 is TGTGCCACCAGAACCGGACTTGGGAGAGACAATGAGCAGTTCTTC.

This clonotype appeared a few times. The chain employs TRBV4-3 and TRBJ2-1; D is ambiguous. V lost 4 bases and J 12 bases, leaving 19 bases between the germline ends. This CDR3 spans 14 amino acids. Germline lookup yields CDR1 LGHNA and CDR2 YSLEER. The CDR3 here is CASSPDLTIAGQFF. In DNA form, the CDR3 reads TGCGCCAGCAGCCCGGACCTAACCATTGCTGGGCAGTTCTTC.

This chain uses TRBV12-3 or TRBV12-4 with TRBJ1-1; no reliable D call. Trimming removed 6 bases from V and 0 bases from J, with 17 bases in between. CDR3 length: 16 residues. The CDR3 DNA is TGTGCCAGCAGAGGCGAGGGTTTCGTCATGAACACTGAAGCTTTCTTT. Translation gives CASRGEGFVMNTEAFF.